This TCR beta chain is drawn from a study of shared clonotypes between healthy human individuals. General study results and limits: All-four-donor shared clonotypes had higher generation probabilities than non-shared clonotypes did.

The assay ran at deep level. The data were produced by immunoSEQ multiplex PCR, yet TCRdb's version contains in-frame clones alone and is incomplete. Of roughly 810,000 clones listed, about 96% are singletons. CD8 cells classed as naive were CD45RO-negative and positively selected for CCR7, excluding terminally differentiated effector memory CD45RA+ cells. Adult donors, all healthy and HIV-negative, had no recent acute infections or vaccinations. There were only Caucasian adults among the donors, and all lived in Nashville, Tennessee. CDR3 length: 13 amino acids. V lost 5 bases to trimming and J lost 7 bases, with 12 bases between them. Germline V gene data show CDR1 as MNHEY and CDR2 as SMNVEV (reference sequence). Worth noting for this clone: Its matching antigen is unknown.

This rearrangement joins TRBV27 to TRBJ2-1; no clear D. Material: naive CD8+ T cells sorted from blood. This receptor was obtained from a man between 25 and 39 years old in good health. CDR3 nucleotides: TGTGCCAGCAGTCATTCGACGCGAAATGAGCAGTTCTTC. Protein sequence: CASSHSTRNEQFF.